The rows below give T cell receptor beta chains drawn from one sample of a study of blood T cell repertoires in COVID-19. The repertoire was sequenced with immunoSEQ multiplex PCR; TCRdb's copy has only in-frame clones and lacks some. The table shows about 35,000 clones, with 90% to 95% occurring only once. The specimen was peripheral blood. The receptor set was obtained from a man in his fifties or sixties with active COVID-19. Each CDR3 is given with its conserved first and last residue. Each record gives: V gene, J gene, D gene, clone size, CDR3 DNA, CDR3 protein. A D gene is named only where the DNA matches it firmly. Clone size is given for some rows only: seen once, a few or many times, or a class if the clone is expanded.

TRBV15	TRBJ2-1	TRBD2	-	TGTGCCACCAGCAGAGGAAGCGGGGGGGCCGACAATGAGCAGTTCTTC	CATSRGSGGADNEQFF
TRBV19	TRBJ2-1	-	once	TGTGCTTCAGGGGATTGGCATGAGCAGTTCTTC	CASGDWHEQFF
TRBV10-3	TRBJ2-7	-	-	TGTGCCATCAGTGAGTCGGGAAGGTCGGGGGAGCAGTACTTC	CAISESGRSGEQYF
TRBV27	TRBJ2-3	TRBD2	-	TGTGCCATCAGGACTAGCGGCACAGATACGCAGTATTTT	CAIRTSGTDTQYF
TRBV7-2	TRBJ2-1	-	-	TGTGCCAGCAGCCCCTCGAGACACTACAATGAGCAGTTCTTC	CASSPSRHYNEQFF
TRBV11-3	TRBJ2-2	-	-	TGTGCCAGCAGCTTTTCAGAGGTCGCCGGGGAGCTGTTTTTT	CASSFSEVAGELFF
TRBV5-4	TRBJ1-2	-	-	TGTGCCAGCAGCCGCGACAGCTATGGCTACACCTTC	CASSRDSYGYTF
TRBV5-4	TRBJ1-4	TRBD1	-	TGTGCCAGCAGCCTCGGGACAGGGGCTTCCCTGTTTTTT	CASSLGTGASLFF
TRBV1	TRBJ1-6	-	once	TGCACCAGCAGCCAAGGGCGGGGTGAGACCTATAATTCACCCCTCCACTTT	CTSSQGRGETYNSPLHF
TRBV18	TRBJ1-3	-	-	TGTGCCAGCTCACCACCGGGTCATGGGCTTGGAAACACCATATATTTT	CASSPPGHGLGNTIYF
TRBV5-1	TRBJ1-1	-	once	TGCGCCAGCAGCTTGGAGGGACTAGCGAACACTGAAGCTTTCTTT	CASSLEGLANTEAFF
TRBV30	TRBJ1-3	TRBD1	-	TGTGCCTATCTAGCCGGGACAGGGACTGGAAACACCATATATTTT	CAYLAGTGTGNTIYF
TRBV19	TRBJ2-5	-	-	TGTGCCAGTAGTAGGCAGGTCTCTCCGGGGTTGGAGACCCAGTACTTC	CASSRQVSPGLETQYF
TRBV12-3/TRBV12-4	TRBJ1-6	-	-	TGTGCCAGCAGTTTACAACTCCGTGCGCCCCTCCACTTT	CASSLQLRAPLHF
TRBV10-1	TRBJ1-1	-	-	TGCGCCAGCAGTGAGTCCTTATTACAATTCATGAACACTGAAGCTTTCTTT	CASSESLLQFMNTEAFF
TRBV6-5	TRBJ2-3	TRBD2	-	TGTGCCAGCAGTTACGGGAGGGCAGATACGCAGTATTTT	CASSYGRADTQYF
TRBV7-3	TRBJ2-6	TRBD1	-	TGTGCCACCTCCGACGGACAGGGGCAAGGGGCCAACGTCCTGACTTTC	CATSDGQGQGANVLTF
TRBV6-1	TRBJ2-5	-	-	TGTGCCAGCAGTGAAGCGCCGGCGGTACAAGAGACCCAGTACTTC	CASSEAPAVQETQYF
TRBV2	TRBJ2-3	-	-	TGTGCCAGCAGTGTGGGCAGCTCAGCAGATACGCAGTATTTT	CASSVGSSADTQYF
TRBV23-1	TRBJ1-4	-	-	TGCGCCAGCAGTCAATTTATCAATGAAAAACTGTTTTTT	CASSQFINEKLFF
TRBV7-9	TRBJ2-1	TRBD2	-	TGTGCCAGCACCATTCGGACTAGCGGGACTGGTGAGCAGTTCTTC	CASTIRTSGTGEQFF
TRBV4-1	TRBJ2-5	TRBD2	-	TGCGCCAGCAGCCCTCCCGGAGCGGGAGTGACCCAGTACTTC	CASSPPGAGVTQYF
TRBV7-9	TRBJ2-7	TRBD2	-	TGTGCCAGCAACCGAATCAGGCTAGCGGGAGGACCTTACGAGCAGTACTTC	CASNRIRLAGGPYEQYF
TRBV11-3	TRBJ2-1	-	-	TGTGCCAGCAGCTTAGGCGGGGCCTACAATGAGCAGTTCTTC	CASSLGGAYNEQFF
TRBV3-1/TRBV3-2	TRBJ2-7	-	-	TGTGCCAGCAGCCAAGGCAGCGGCCCCTACGAGCAGTACTTC	CASSQGSGPYEQYF
TRBV5-1	TRBJ2-2	-	-	TGCGCCAGCAGCTTGGGACAGGTTTGGGCCGGGGAGCTGTTTTTT	CASSLGQVWAGELFF
TRBV7-3	TRBJ1-3	-	-	TGTGCCAGCAGCTTCTCTGGGGGCAGTGGAAACACCATATATTTT	CASSFSGGSGNTIYF